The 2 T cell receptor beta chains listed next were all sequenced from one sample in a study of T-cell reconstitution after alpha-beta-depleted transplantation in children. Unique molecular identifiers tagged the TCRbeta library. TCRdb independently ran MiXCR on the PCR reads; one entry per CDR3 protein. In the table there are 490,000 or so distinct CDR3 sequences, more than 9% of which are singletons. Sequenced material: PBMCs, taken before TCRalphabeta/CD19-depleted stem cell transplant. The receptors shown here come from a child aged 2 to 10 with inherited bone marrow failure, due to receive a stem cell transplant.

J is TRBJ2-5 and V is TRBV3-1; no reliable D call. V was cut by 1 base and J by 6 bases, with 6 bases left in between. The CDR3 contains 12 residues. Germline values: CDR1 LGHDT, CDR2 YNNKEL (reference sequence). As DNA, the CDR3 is TGTGCCAGCAGCCAAGTCCGGAAGACCCAGTACTTC. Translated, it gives CASSQVRKTQYF.

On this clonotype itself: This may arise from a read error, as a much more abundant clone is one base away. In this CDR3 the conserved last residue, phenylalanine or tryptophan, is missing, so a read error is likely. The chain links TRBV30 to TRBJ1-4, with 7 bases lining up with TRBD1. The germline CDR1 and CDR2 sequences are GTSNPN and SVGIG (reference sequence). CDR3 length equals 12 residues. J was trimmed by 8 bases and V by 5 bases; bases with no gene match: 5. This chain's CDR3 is CAWGQEQEKLFS. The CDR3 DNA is TGTGCCTGGGGACAGGAGCAGGAAAAACTGTTTTCT.